Included here is one T cell receptor beta chain sequence, with context. What it recognizes is unknown. PCR primers comprised 60 Vbeta and 13 Jbeta primers. Produced via immunoSEQ multiplex PCR; TCRdb's table is partial and in-frame only. The sample has roughly 100,000 clones, 74% seen once. These data belong to a study of cytomegalovirus exposure and HLA in healthy donors. Study-level findings and limits: Per a later analysis, roughly 17,000 TCR beta sequences showed association with HLA alleles at 0.05 false discovery rate. On later analysis, the bulk of CMV-associated TCR beta chains appeared to be HLA-restricted.

Germline CDR1 and CDR2: MGHRA and YSYEKL. The V end lost 0 bases, the J end lost 6 bases, and 15 bases lay between the germline ends. The CDR3 extends over 15 amino acids. The genes are TRBV4-1 and TRBJ2-7; tentatively, D is TRBD1 (6 bases). Source material: PBMCs. The sequence was obtained from a middle-aged man in good health and CMV-seropositive. In DNA form, the CDR3 reads TGCGCCAGCAGCCAAGATTTACAGGGCGGCGGCGAGCAGTACTTC. It is translated as CASSQDLQGGGEQYF.